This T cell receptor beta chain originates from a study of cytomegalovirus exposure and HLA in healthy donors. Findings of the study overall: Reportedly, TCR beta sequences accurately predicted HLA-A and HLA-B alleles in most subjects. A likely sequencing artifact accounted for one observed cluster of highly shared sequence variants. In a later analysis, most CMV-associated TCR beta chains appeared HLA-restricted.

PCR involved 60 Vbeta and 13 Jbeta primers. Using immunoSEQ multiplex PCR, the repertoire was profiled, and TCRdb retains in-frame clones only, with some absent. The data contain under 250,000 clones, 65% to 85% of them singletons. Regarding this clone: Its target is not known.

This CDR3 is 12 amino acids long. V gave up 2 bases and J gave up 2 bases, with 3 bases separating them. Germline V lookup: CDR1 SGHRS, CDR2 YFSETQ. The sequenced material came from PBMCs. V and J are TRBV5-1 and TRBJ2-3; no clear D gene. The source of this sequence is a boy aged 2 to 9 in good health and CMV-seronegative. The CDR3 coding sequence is TGCGCCAGCAGCTTATACACAGATACGCAGTATTTT. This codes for CASSLYTDTQYF.